A single sample gave rise to the 5 T cell receptor beta chains below, sequenced in a study of Graves' ophthalmopathy and Graves' hyperthyroidism (dated by TCRdb to 2017 to 2018). The instrument was an Illumina HiSeq 2000. For repertoire sequencing, TCR beta CDR3 regions were amplified from RNA transcripts. HTBI primers and the Qiagen OneStep RT-PCR kit were used in a first-round RT-PCR, which was followed by a second-round multiplex PCR, size selection and purification. The public reads were run again by TCRdb, first through fastp at Q25 and then through MiXCR, and only productive beta chains were kept. Each CDR3 protein appears once, grouped with its most common genes and DNA. For this sample there are 150,000 or so distinct CDR3 sequences; approximately 40% appear just once. The leading ten clones occupy 8% to 9% of the sample. Material: peripheral blood. The origin of the receptors is a man younger than 45 with Graves' ophthalmopathy. Donor details come from another sample of the same person, matched by shared clones.

This clonotype was seen repeatedly, ten times or more. Just one base apart from a much larger clone, this may be a read error. The rearrangement uses TRBV27 and TRBJ1-2; D is possibly TRBD1 (6 bases). The V gene lost 5 bases and the J gene lost 6 bases, with 16 bases spanning the gap. Looked up from germline, CDR1 is MNHEY and CDR2 is SMNVEV (reference sequence). The CDR3 has 14 residues. CDR3 bases: TGTGCCAGCAGTCTTCAGGGGTCCTTTGATGGCTACACCTTC. Translating it yields CASSLQGSFDGYTF.

The table lists this clonotype with many counts. This chain links TRBV3-1 with TRBJ2-2; no clear D. This CDR3 comprises 15 residues. Deletions cut 4 bases from V and 0 bases from J, with 9 bases between. The germline V gene has CDR1 LGHDT and CDR2 YNNKEL (reference sequence). The CDR3 nucleotides are TGTGCCAGCAGCCGCAGCGAAGCGAACACCGGGGAGCTGTTTTTT. Its translation is CASSRSEANTGELFF.

This clonotype was counted ten times or more. The rearrangement joins TRBV2 to TRBJ1-2; D possibly corresponds to TRBD1 (6 bases). Germline values: CDR1 SNHLY, CDR2 FYNNEI. The CDR3 is made up of 14 amino acids. The ends were cut back, 4 bases at V and 4 bases at J, with 13 bases in the middle. The CDR3 loop is CASSGTARTYGYTF. CDR3 nucleotides: TGTGCCAGCAGTGGGACAGCGAGAACCTATGGCTACACCTTC.

This clonotype was found many times. The junction and the germline gene differ at one end; a read error may be behind it. The genes are TRBV7-2 and TRBJ2-5, with D possibly TRBD2 on 6 matching bases. The CDR3 is 13 amino acids. Germline loops: CDR1 SGHTA, CDR2 FQGNSA. This CDR3 reads CASSYAGSETQYF. The CDR3 DNA sequence: TGTGCCAGTAGCTACGCGGGAAGTGAGACCCAGTACTTC.

This clonotype was counted many times. For the CDR3, the DNA is TGTGCCAGCAGGCTTAGGGGGGAGCAGTACTTC. Protein product: CASRLRGEQYF. The chain uses TRBV28 and TRBJ2-7; perhaps TRBD1 as D (6 bases). Trimming shortened V by 6 bases and J by 7 bases, and 10 bases separated the two germline ends. The CDR3 runs 11 residues. CDR1 and CDR2 from the germline V gene are MDHEN and SYDVKM.